The clone carrying this TCR beta chain was detected a few times. The antigen remains undetermined. The data are from a study of T-cell memory formation after mild COVID-19. The wider study: Clusters were largely donor specific.

Study-level points and caveats: Shrinking CD4+ clones were chiefly CM and EM; CD8+ ones were chiefly EMRA.

This CDR3 region has 15 residues. Germline V gene data show CDR1 as SGHAT and CDR2 as FQNNGV. V was clipped by 6 bases and J by 4 bases, with 18 bases between them. TCRdb called the 5' RACE reads again in MiXCR, with one record for every CDR3 protein. The sample gives 290,000 or so distinct CDR3 sequences, approximately 19% of which show up once; under 25% is in the top ten. Sequenced input: PBMCs or a T cell subset sorted from them (not recorded which). This chain links TRBV11-2 with TRBJ1-2; D not resolved. This clonotype was obtained from a man between 18 and 35 years old who had mild COVID-19 (a few samples of this study predate the infection). Cell type and time point are not known. The CDR3 DNA reads TGTGCCAGCAGGGGATATGTGGGCTCTGGCTATGGCTACACCTTC. Translated: CASRGYVGSGYGYTF.